What follows are 28 T cell receptor beta chains derived from one specimen sequenced in a study of regulatory T cells in long-lasting Graves disease. The sample's time point: newly diagnosed GD, antithyroid drugs for less than 3 months. After RNA was extracted from PBMCs, the TCR library was made from it. According to the study, TCR beta libraries were built with iRepertoire HTBI primers and CDR3-region Arm-PCR. A single record per CDR3 protein comes from TCRdb applying MiXCR to the multiplex PCR reads. The repertoire includes about 540,000 distinct CDR3 sequences, approximately 15% of them detected once, and 8% to 10% sits in the top ten. These data were also reused for a study on T cells in Graves' hyperthyroidism and ophthalmopathy.

Source: peripheral blood mononuclear cells (PBMCs), taken at new diagnosis, from a patient treated with antithyroid drugs. Receptor source: a man aged 30 to 39 with Graves disease.

This clonotype was seen more than once but under ten times. One base separates it from a far larger clone, so it is likely a read error. This sequence joins TRBV6-5 and TRBJ2-5; D is unresolved. Germline CDR1 reads MNHEY; CDR2 reads SVGAGI. V lost 2 bases and J 11 bases, leaving 12 bases between the germline ends. CDR3 length: 12 residues. The DNA of the CDR3 is TGTGCCAGCAGTTACGGGTGGGCTGAGCAGTACTTC. The encoded protein is CASSYGWAEQYF.

This sequence joins TRBV7-6 and TRBJ2-1; D is perhaps TRBD1 or TRBD2 (5 bases each). V gave up 0 bases and J gave up 8 bases, with 8 bases separating them. The CDR3 is 13 residues long. CDR1 and CDR2 from the germline V gene are SGHVS and FNYEAQ. The CDR3: CASSLARGDEQFF. CDR3 DNA sequence: TGTGCCAGCAGCTTAGCTCGGGGCGATGAGCAGTTCTTC. Complete variable domain (other parts from reference TRBV7-6 and TRBJ2-1): GAGVSQSPRYKVTKRGQDVALRCDPISGHVSLYWYRQALGQGPEFLTYFNYEAQQDKSGLPNDRFSAERPEGSISTLTIQRTEQRDSAMYRCASSLARGDEQFFGPGTRLTVL.

This clonotype was counted many times. The chain's CDR3 is CASRTRVVGSSYEQYF. For the CDR3, the DNA is TGTGCCAGCAGGACTAGGGTGGTGGGGAGCTCCTACGAGCAGTACTTC. The chain recombines TRBV6-1 with TRBJ2-7; a possible D gene is TRBD2 (6 bases). CDR3 size: 16 residues. Trimming removed 6 bases from V and 0 bases from J, with 18 bases in between. CDR1 MNHNS and CDR2 SASEGT come from the germline V gene.

This clonotype came up many times. The chain carries TRBV20-1 and TRBJ2-1; 10 bases align to TRBD2. V trimming: 3 bases; J trimming: 6 bases; junction bases outside the gene matches: 5. CDR1 DFQATT and CDR2 SNEGSKA come from the germline V gene (reference sequence). There are 14 residues in the CDR3. DNA for the CDR3: TGCAGTGCTAGGAAGCGGGAGGGCCCCAATGAGCAGTTCTTC. Its protein product is CSARKREGPNEQFF.

This clonotype was counted ten times or more. The chain combines TRBV10-3 with TRBJ1-4; no clear D. The CDR3 totals 12 residues. The germline V gene encodes CDR1 ENHRY and CDR2 SYGVKD. V was shortened by 10 bases and J by 0 bases, with 6 bases between the two germline ends. The CDR3 loop is CATGTTNEKLFF. CDR3 nucleotide sequence: TGTGCCACGGGGACAACTAATGAAAAACTGTTTTTT.

This clonotype was counted ten times or more. Here the CDR3 reads CSARVPATSGRDFSTDTQYF. Here the CDR3 DNA reads TGCAGTGCTAGAGTCCCCGCGACTAGCGGGAGAGACTTTAGCACAGATACGCAGTATTTT. This chain links TRBV20-1 with TRBJ2-3; 12 bases fit TRBD2. This CDR3 contains 20 residues. V lost 1 base, J lost 0 bases, and 14 bases stayed unmatched. In germline, CDR1 is DFQATT, CDR2 SNEGSKA (reference sequence).

In its sample, this clonotype was seen many times. The V call is TRBV20-1, the J call TRBJ1-5; a weak D match, TRBD1 (6 bases). Trimming took off 2 bases at V and 0 bases at J, with 11 bases between the two ends. Germline-derived CDR1 and CDR2 are DFQATT and SNEGSKA (reference sequence). This CDR3 has 15 residues. The CDR3 DNA reads as TGCAGTGCTAGAATACAGGGATATAGCAATCAGCCCCAGCATTTT. Its translation is CSARIQGYSNQPQHF.

Many counts were recorded for this clonotype. V and J are TRBV6-1 and TRBJ1-2; the match to TRBD1 covers 9 bases. The trim removed 1 base at V and 5 bases at J, leaving 5 bases unmatched. CDR1 and CDR2 (germline): MNHNS, SASEGT. The CDR3 is 15 residues long. CDR3 bases: TGTGCCAGCAGTGAAGGAGGGACAGGGTCTTATGGCTACACCTTC. Residues: CASSEGGTGSYGYTF.

A few counts support this clonotype. The chain links TRBV20-1 to TRBJ1-2; 7 nucleotides match TRBD1. Germline CDR1 and CDR2: DFQATT and SNEGSKA (reference sequence). V shed 5 bases and J 4 bases; nucleotides not matched to a gene: 10. CDR3 length: 14 residues. This CDR3 is CSAAPTGLIYGYTF. CDR3 nucleotide sequence: TGCAGTGCTGCGCCGACAGGGCTTATCTATGGCTACACCTTC.

This clonotype was seen at least ten times. The J gene is TRBJ2-7, the V gene TRBV7-2, with 7 bases fitting TRBD2. Trimming at V came to 2 bases and at J to 3 bases, leaving 7 bases not matched to a gene. CDR1 and CDR2 from the germline V gene are SGHTA and FQGNSA. This CDR3 comprises 15 residues. The CDR3: CASSLRLAVDYEQYF. The CDR3 DNA is TGTGCCAGCAGCTTACGGCTAGCGGTGGACTACGAGCAGTACTTC. Based on the CDR3 plus reference TRBV7-2 and TRBJ2-7, the full variable domain is GAGVSQSPSNKVTEKGKDVELRCDPISGHTALYWYRQSLGQGLEFLIYFQGNSAPDKSGLPSDRFSAERTGGSVSTLTIQRTQQEDSAVYLCASSLRLAVDYEQYFGPGTRLTVT.

The chain is built from TRBV11-2 and TRBJ1-1; 7 bases are shared with TRBD1. There are 13 residues in the CDR3. The germline V gene has CDR1 SGHAT and CDR2 FQNNGV. J gave up 7 bases and V 5 bases, and 7 bases lay outside the gene matches. The CDR3 sequence is CASSADRALEAFF. The CDR3 DNA follows: TGTGCCAGCAGCGCCGACAGGGCCCTTGAAGCTTTCTTT.

This clonotype has ten or more counts. This chain connects TRBV7-9 to TRBJ2-3, with D unclear. Deletions cut 6 bases from V and 1 base from J, with 11 bases between. Per germline, CDR1 SEHNR and CDR2 FQNEAQ (reference sequence). The CDR3 sequence is 14 residues long. CDR3 coding DNA: TGTGCCAGCAGTGGTACAGTACGCACAGATACGCAGTATTTT. Translating it yields CASSGTVRTDTQYF.

V is TRBV19 and J is TRBJ2-6; D is possibly TRBD1 (6 bases). Deletions cut 0 bases from V and 4 bases from J, with 13 bases between. The CDR3 has 17 amino acids. CDR1 and CDR2 from the germline V gene are LNHDA and SQIVND (reference sequence). CDR3 in DNA: TGTGCCAGTAGTATAGATAAGGGGGTAGAAGGGGCCAACGTCCTGACTTTC. This encodes CASSIDKGVEGANVLTF. Looking up the rest from reference TRBV19 and TRBJ2-6 gives the full variable domain: DGGITQSPKYLFRKEGQNVTLSCEQNLNHDAMYWYRQDPGQGLRLIYYSQIVNDFQKGDIAEGYSVSREKKESFPLTVTSAQKNPTAFYLCASSIDKGVEGANVLTFGAGSRLTVL.

This clonotype was seen ten or more times. This chain joins TRBV5-1 and TRBJ1-1; TRBD1 might be the D (5 bases). This CDR3 contains 13 residues. Trimming left V 6 bases short and J 2 bases short, with 11 bases between. The germline V gene encodes CDR1 SGHRS and CDR2 YFSETQ. The CDR3 DNA is TGCGCCAGCATGCAGACAGCCAACACTGAAGCTTTCTTT. The encoded protein is CASMQTANTEAFF.

This clonotype occurred many times. The chain is built from TRBV29-1 and TRBJ2-5; tentatively, D is TRBD1 or TRBD2 (5 bases each). The CDR3 runs 13 residues. The V gene's germline CDR1 is SQVTM and CDR2 ANQGSEA. V dropped 6 bases and J dropped 6 bases, with 17 bases sitting between them. CDR3 loop: CSVRLRWGKTQYF. Written as DNA, the CDR3 is TGCAGCGTCCGACTTCGATGGGGGAAGACCCAGTACTTC.

This clonotype occurred a few times. The chain uses TRBV3-1 and TRBJ2-1, with unresolved D. The CDR3 consists of 17 residues. Trimming took off 4 bases at V and 3 bases at J, with 19 bases between the two ends. Germline V gives CDR1 LGHDT, CDR2 YNNKEL (reference sequence). CDR3 sequence: CASSPPVSAKFYNEQFF. The CDR3, as DNA: TGTGCCAGCAGCCCCCCGGTGAGCGCAAAGTTCTACAATGAGCAGTTCTTC.

The chain has TRBV11-3 and TRBJ2-6; TRBD1 matches 7 bases. Germline V gene data show CDR1 as SGHNT and CDR2 as YENEEA. The junction had 8 bases not matched to a gene; V was cut back by 5 bases and J by 7 bases. CDR3 length: 15 residues. CDR3 region: CASSQTGVGANVLTF. The CDR3 nucleotides read TGTGCCAGCAGCCAAACAGGGGTAGGAGCCAACGTCCTGACTTTC.

Details on this clonotype: A much more abundant neighbour one base away suggests this may be a read error. The chain couples TRBV29-1 to TRBJ1-1, with D uncertain. Germline V gives CDR1 SQVTM, CDR2 ANQGSEA. The CDR3 is 11 residues long. Trimming stripped 7 bases from V and 5 bases from J, with 11 bases between. The CDR3 reads CSGRFRTEAFF. For the CDR3, the DNA is TGCAGCGGCAGGTTTCGGACTGAAGCTTTCTTT.

This clonotype was recorded many times. This chain connects TRBV2 to TRBJ1-2, with a tentative D call TRBD1 (6 bases). V was shortened by 10 bases and J by 5 bases, with 11 bases between the two germline ends. The CDR3 consists of 11 residues. Germline CDR1 SNHLY, CDR2 FYNNEI. CDR3: CAIYREYGYTF. CDR3 DNA: TGTGCCATATACAGGGAATATGGCTACACCTTC.

Comments on this clonotype: Since a much larger clone is just one base distant, this may be a read error. V is TRBV20-1 and J is TRBJ2-5; possibly TRBD2 for D (6 bases). Trimming stripped 2 bases from V and 9 bases from J, with 16 bases between. Looked up from germline, CDR1 is DFQATT and CDR2 is SNEGSKA (reference sequence). This CDR3 contains 13 residues. CDR3 amino acids: CSARLGGREPQYF. In DNA, the CDR3 is TGCAGTGCTAGACTCGGGGGTCGCGAGCCCCAGTACTTC.

There are a few counts of this clonotype. The rearrangement links TRBV4-1 to TRBJ2-5; D gene unclear. This CDR3 comprises 15 residues. Trimming left V 0 bases short and J 5 bases short, with 13 bases between. Germline loops: CDR1 MGHRA, CDR2 YSYEKL. Written as DNA, the CDR3 is TGCGCCAGCAGCCAAGATCTGGGATGGGGTGAGACCCAGTACTTC. Protein product: CASSQDLGWGETQYF.

This clonotype has a count of ten or more. The rearrangement joins TRBV12-5 to TRBJ1-4; no clear D gene. Germline values: CDR1 LGHNT, CDR2 FRNRAP. Trimming removed 2 bases from V and 0 bases from J, with 13 bases in between. The CDR3 is made up of 17 amino acids. In DNA, the CDR3 is TGTGCTAGTGGTTTGCACAAGGGAAATGCAACTAATGAAAAACTGTTTTTT. Protein sequence: CASGLHKGNATNEKLFF. The variable domain in full, with the rest retrieved from reference TRBV12-5 and TRBJ1-4, is DARVTQTPRHKVTEMGQEVTMRCQPILGHNTVFWYRQTMMQGLELLAYFRNRAPLDDSGMPKDRFSAEMPDATLATLKIQPSEPRDSAVYFCASGLHKGNATNEKLFFGSGTQLSVL.

This clonotype has ten or more counts. J is TRBJ2-1 and V is TRBV3-1; D not resolved. Per the germline V gene, CDR1 is LGHDT and CDR2 is YNNKEL (reference sequence). V lost 3 bases and J lost 7, with 19 bases in between. This CDR3 region has 16 residues. CDR3 sequence reads: CASSQTRTSLGNEQFF. DNA for the CDR3: TGTGCCAGCAGCCAGACCCGGACCTCCCTAGGGAATGAGCAGTTCTTC.

This clonotype was found many times. V is TRBV20-1 and J is TRBJ2-7, with 13 positions matching TRBD2. CDR3 length: 16 amino acids. Germline V gene data show CDR1 as DFQATT and CDR2 as SNEGSKA (reference sequence). Trimming took 5 bases from V and 3 from J; bases not matched to a gene: 10. In nucleotides, the CDR3 is TGCAGTGCTCGAAGAGGACTAGCGGGAGCGGTCTACGAGCAGTACTTC. Residues: CSARRGLAGAVYEQYF.

The chain has TRBV15 and TRBJ2-2; D possibly corresponds to TRBD2 (5 bases). V shed 5 bases and J shed 6 bases, with 7 bases lying between them. CDR1 and CDR2 (germline): LNHNV, YYDKDF (reference sequence). This CDR3 contains 12 residues. The CDR3 coding sequence is TGTGCCACCAGCGAGGGAGCCGGGGAGCTGTTTTTT. This codes for CATSEGAGELFF. The variable domain in full, completed from reference TRBV15 and TRBJ2-2, reads DAMVIQNPRYQVTQFGKPVTLSCSQTLNHNVMYWYQQKSSQAPKLLFHYYDKDFNNEADTPDNFQSRRPNTSFCFLDIRSPGLGDTAMYLCATSEGAGELFFGEGSRLTVL.

CDR3 region: CASSGGTSDQETQYF. The CDR3 region has the DNA TGCGCCAGCAGCGGGGGGACTAGCGACCAAGAGACCCAGTACTTC. This sequence joins TRBV5-1 and TRBJ2-5; 10 bases fit TRBD2. V dropped 4 bases and J dropped 0; count of bases not matched to a gene: 3. Germline V gene data show CDR1 as SGHRS and CDR2 as YFSETQ. The CDR3 is 15 amino acids.

This clonotype occurred many times. The chain joins TRBV28 to TRBJ1-6, with TRBD1 matching 8 bases. V gave up 3 bases and J gave up 4 bases; unmatched junction bases: 5. The germline gives CDR1 MDHEN, CDR2 SYDVKM. CDR3 size: 16 residues. The CDR3 DNA reads as TGTGCCAGCAGTTTCTCGGGACAGGCTTATAATTCACCCCTCCACTTT. Translated, it gives CASSFSGQAYNSPLHF.

This chain connects TRBV29-1 to TRBJ2-2; D is undetermined. The V gene lost 5 bases and the J gene lost 0 bases, with 7 bases spanning the gap. CDR1 and CDR2 (germline): SQVTM, ANQGSEA. There are 13 residues in the CDR3. CDR3 DNA: TGCAGCGTTAGGGCCGCGAACACCGGGGAGCTGTTTTTT. This translates into CSVRAANTGELFF.